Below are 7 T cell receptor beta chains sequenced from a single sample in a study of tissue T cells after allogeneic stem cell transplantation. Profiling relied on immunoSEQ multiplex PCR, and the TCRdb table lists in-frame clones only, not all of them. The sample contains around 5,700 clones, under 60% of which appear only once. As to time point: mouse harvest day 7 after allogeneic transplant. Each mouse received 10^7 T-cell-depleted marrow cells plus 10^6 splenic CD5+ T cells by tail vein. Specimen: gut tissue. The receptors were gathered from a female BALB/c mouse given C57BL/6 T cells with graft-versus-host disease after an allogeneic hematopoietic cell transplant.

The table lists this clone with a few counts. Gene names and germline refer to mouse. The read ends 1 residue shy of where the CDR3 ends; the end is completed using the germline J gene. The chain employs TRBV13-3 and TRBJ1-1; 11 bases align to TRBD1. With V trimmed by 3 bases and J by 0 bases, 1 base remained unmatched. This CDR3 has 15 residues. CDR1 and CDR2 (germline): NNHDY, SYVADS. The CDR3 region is CASSGTGGANTEVFF. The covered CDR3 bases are TGTGCCAGCAGTGGGACAGGGGGCGCAAACACAGAAGTCTTC.

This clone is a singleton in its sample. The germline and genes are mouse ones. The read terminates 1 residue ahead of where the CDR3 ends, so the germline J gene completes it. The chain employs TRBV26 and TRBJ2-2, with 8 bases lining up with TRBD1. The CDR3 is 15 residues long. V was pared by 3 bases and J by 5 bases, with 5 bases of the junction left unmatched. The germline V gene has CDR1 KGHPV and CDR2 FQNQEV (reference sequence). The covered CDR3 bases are TGTGCCAGCAGTCTTAGGACAGGGTGGACCGGGCAGCTCTAC. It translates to CASSLRTGWTGQLY. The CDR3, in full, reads CASSLRTGWTGQLYF.

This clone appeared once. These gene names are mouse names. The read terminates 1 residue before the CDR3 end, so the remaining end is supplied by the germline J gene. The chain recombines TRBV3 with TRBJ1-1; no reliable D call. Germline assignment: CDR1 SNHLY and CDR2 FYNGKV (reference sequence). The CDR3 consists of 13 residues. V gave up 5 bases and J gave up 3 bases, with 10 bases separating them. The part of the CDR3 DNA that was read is TGTGCCAGCAGCCGGGTTGGCGACACAGAAGTCTTC. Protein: CASSRVGDTEVF. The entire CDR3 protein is CASSRVGDTEVFF.

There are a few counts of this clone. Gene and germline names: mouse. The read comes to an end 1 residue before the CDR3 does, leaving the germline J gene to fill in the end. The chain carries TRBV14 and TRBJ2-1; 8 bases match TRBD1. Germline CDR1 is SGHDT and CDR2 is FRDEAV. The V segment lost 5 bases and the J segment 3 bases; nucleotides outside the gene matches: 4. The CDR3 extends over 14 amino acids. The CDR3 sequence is CASRLRGRYAEQFF. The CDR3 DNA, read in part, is TGTGCCAGCAGGCTCAGGGGGCGCTATGCTGAGCAGTTC.

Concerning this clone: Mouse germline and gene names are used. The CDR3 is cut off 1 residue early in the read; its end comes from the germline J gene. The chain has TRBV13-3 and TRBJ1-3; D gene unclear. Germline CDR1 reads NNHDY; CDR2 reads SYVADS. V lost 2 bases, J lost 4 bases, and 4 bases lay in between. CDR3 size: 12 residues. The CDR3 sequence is CASSEEGNTLYF. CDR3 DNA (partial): TGTGCCAGCAGTGAAGAGGGAAATACGCTCTAT.

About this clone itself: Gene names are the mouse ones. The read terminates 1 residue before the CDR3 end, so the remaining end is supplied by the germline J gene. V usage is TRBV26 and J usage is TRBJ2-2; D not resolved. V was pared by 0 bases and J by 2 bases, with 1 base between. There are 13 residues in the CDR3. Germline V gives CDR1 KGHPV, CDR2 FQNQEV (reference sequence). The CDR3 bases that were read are TGTGCCAGCAGTCTGTCGAACACCGGGCAGCTCTAC. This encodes CASSLSNTGQLY. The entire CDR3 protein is CASSLSNTGQLYF.

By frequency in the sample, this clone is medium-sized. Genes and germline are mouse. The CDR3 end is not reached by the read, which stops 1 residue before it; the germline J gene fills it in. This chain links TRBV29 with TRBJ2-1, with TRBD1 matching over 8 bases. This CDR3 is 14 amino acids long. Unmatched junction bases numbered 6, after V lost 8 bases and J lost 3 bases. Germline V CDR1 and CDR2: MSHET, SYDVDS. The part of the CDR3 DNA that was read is TGTGCTAGCGACTCAGGGGGCGGCTATGCTGAGCAGTTC. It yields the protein CASDSGGGYAEQF. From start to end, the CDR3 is CASDSGGGYAEQFF.